This entry describes one T cell receptor (beta chain). TCRdb's table, derived via immunoSEQ multiplex PCR, lists solely in-frame clones and lacks some. This table has around 16,000 clones, 86% appearing once. This specimen comes from a study of technical replicates of blood from several donors. The ends were cut back, 2 bases at V and 2 bases at J, with 14 bases in the middle. This CDR3 is 15 amino acids long. In germline, CDR1 is SGHRS, CDR2 YFSETQ. The chain has TRBV5-1 and TRBJ2-7, with a possible D match to TRBD1 (7 bases). The receptor was isolated from a human donor in good health. Material: PBMCs. The CDR3 here is CASSLQGWGAYEQYF. CDR3 sequence (DNA): TGCGCCAGCAGCTTACAGGGGTGGGGGGCCTACGAGCAGTACTTC.